This T cell receptor (beta chain) was sequenced during a study of shared clonotypes between healthy human individuals. Overall study: Plates per donor: three CD4 naive, three CD4 memory, two CD8 naive, one CD8 memory. Whole-study results and caveats: The low donor count limited represented genetic and exposure-history diversity. A reduction in generation probabilities was seen for non-shared clonotypes relative to those shared by all four donors.

Germline assignment: CDR1 SGHDT and CDR2 YYEEEE. The ends lost 4 bases at V and 6 bases at J; junction bases unmatched: 10. The CDR3 length is 16 residues. Deep-level assay runs were performed. Assay: immunoSEQ multiplex PCR; the TCRdb copy retains only in-frame clones and omits some. The table includes about 1 million clones, about 74% detected once. A remark on this clone: The antigen remains unidentified.

This clonotype was sampled from a man in his late teens or twenties in good health. The V and J genes are TRBV5-6 and TRBJ2-2; TRBD1 matches 9 bases. The sample consisted of memory CD4+ T cells sorted from blood. The subset was: CD45RA-negative fraction. The CDR3 protein is CASSASGTGFSGELFF. CDR3 coding DNA: TGTGCCAGCAGCGCCTCCGGGACAGGGTTTTCCGGGGAGCTGTTTTTT.